This T cell receptor beta chain was profiled in a study of blood T cell repertoires in COVID-19. Study details: Spain, Italy and the United States supplied samples that represented acute and convalescent COVID-19. PBMCs, B-cell-depleted T cells, or T cells provided the cDNA or gDNA that made up the material.

Original data processing: Quantification of nucleated cells was approximated via reference gene primer amplification. The repertoire was sequenced with immunoSEQ multiplex PCR; TCRdb's copy has only in-frame clones and lacks some. The DNA was the basis for D and trimming; V, J and clone size are from that table. The sample carries over 150,000 clones, 87% recorded once. Germline trimming cut 2 bases from V and 2 bases from J; bases unmatched to any gene: 5. This CDR3 spans 15 amino acids. Germline CDR1 is MNHEY and CDR2 is SMNVEV (reference sequence). The sample was peripheral blood. This receptor was identified in a woman in her 70s with COVID-19, enrolled during active disease. The V gene is TRBV27, the J gene TRBJ2-7; the match to TRBD2 covers 8 bases. The CDR3 DNA reads TGTGCCAGCAGTTTAATTGCGGGGGGAACCTACGAGCAGTACTTC. It codes for CASSLIAGGTYEQYF.